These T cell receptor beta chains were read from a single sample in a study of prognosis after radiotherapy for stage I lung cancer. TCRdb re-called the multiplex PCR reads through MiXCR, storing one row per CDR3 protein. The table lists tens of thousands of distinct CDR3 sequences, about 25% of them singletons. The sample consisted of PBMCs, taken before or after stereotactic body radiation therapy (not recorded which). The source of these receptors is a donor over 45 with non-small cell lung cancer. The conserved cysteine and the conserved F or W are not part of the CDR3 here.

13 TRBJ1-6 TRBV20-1 SAMPRGAGHSPIH
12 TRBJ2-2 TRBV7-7 ASSLSGGAGELF
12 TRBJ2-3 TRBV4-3 ASSQGYRTDTQY
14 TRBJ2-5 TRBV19 ASSPRTGGFQETQY
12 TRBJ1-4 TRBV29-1 SVLDRTTNEKLF
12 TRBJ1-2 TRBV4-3 ASSQDLYNYGYT
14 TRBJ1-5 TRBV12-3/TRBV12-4 ASSLRGGLGNQPQH
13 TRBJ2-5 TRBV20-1 SARHRDMLKETQY
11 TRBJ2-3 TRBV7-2 ASSLVGGDTQY
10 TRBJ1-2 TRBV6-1 ASREGGDGYT
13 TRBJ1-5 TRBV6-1 ASSDRQGGSQPQH
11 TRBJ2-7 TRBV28 ASSPGSSYEQY
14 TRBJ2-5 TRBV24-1 ATSDSATSGKETQY
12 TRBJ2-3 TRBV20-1 SARVLAGTDTQY
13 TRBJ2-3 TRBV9 ASNKCVLPTDTQY
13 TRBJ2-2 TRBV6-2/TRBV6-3 ASSYIQGGTGDLF
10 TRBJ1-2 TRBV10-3 AIRPPGRGYT
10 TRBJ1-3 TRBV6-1 ARGMAQNTIY
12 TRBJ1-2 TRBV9 ASSPPPGPYGYT
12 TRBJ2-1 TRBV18 ASSQDQGSGEQF
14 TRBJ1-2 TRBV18 ASSHDRAQHQNGYT
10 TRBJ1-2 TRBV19 ASSRFNYGYT
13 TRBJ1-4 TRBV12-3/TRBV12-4 ASSLLNVGEEKLF
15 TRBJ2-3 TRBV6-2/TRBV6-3 ASSEFLSGVGPDTQY
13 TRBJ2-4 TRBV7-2 ASSLKGRGKNIQY
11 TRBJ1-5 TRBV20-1 SASGVSNQPQH
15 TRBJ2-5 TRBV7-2 ASSLRAYRDPQETQY
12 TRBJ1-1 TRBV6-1 ASSPGQMYTEAF
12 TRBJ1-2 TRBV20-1 SARAQGSNYGYT
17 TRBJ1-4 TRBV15 ATSRKGVGDSAQSGKLF
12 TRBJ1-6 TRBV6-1 ASRWGRGFSPLH
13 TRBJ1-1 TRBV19 ASSRDRVGNTEAF
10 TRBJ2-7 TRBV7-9 ASSLELPPQY
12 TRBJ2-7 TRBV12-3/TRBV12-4 ASRLAGGPYEQY
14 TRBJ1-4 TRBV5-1 ASSLPTGTVNEKLF
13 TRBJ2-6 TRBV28 ASSLLGTGANVLT
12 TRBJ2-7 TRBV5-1 ASSLLGGSYEQY
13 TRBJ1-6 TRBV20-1 SAIGEAADNSPLH
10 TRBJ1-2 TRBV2 ASSEGVGGYT
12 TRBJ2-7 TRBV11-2 ASREIRFPYEQY
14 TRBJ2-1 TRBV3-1 ASSQDPAGAYNEQF
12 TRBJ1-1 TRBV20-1 SANTGSRGTEAF
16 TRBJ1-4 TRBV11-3 ASSLAHLPGTFNEKLF
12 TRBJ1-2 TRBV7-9 ASSPQTDVYGYT
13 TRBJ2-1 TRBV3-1 ASSRLQVRDNEQF
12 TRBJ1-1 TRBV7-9 ASSLSTGYTEAF
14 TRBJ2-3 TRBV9 ASSLNRGGVGDTQY
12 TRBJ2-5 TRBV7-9 ASSQARPRETQY
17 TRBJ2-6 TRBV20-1 SASSSGRTGSSGANVLT
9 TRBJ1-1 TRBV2 ASSVRFEAF